A single sample gave rise to the 2 T cell receptor beta chains below, sequenced in a study of T-cell memory formation after mild COVID-19. TCRdb analysed the 5' RACE reads with MiXCR anew, one entry per CDR3 protein. Among more than 300,000 distinct CDR3 sequences, about an eighth were seen once, and the ten largest hold 22%. The sequencing sample was made of PBMCs or a T cell subset sorted from them (not recorded which). The source is a man younger than 35 who had mild COVID-19 (a few samples of this study predate the infection). Cell type and time point are not known.

The sample holds a few counts of this clonotype. This sequence joins TRBV6-4 and TRBJ2-4; D remains ambiguous. V lost 6 bases, J lost 2 bases, and 11 bases lay in between. Per the germline V gene, CDR1 is MRHNA and CDR2 is SNTAGT. The CDR3 consists of 14 residues. The CDR3 nucleotides read TGTGCCAGCAGGACCCCGTGGACCAAAAACATTCAGTACTTC. It encodes CASRTPWTKNIQYF.

V and J are TRBV10-3 and TRBJ1-4; unclear D gene. The V gene lost 6 bases and the J gene lost 0 bases, with 11 bases spanning the gap. This CDR3 has 15 residues. Germline V CDR1 and CDR2: ENHRY, SYGVKD. CDR3 loop: CAIRDSLATNEKLFF. The CDR3 DNA sequence: TGTGCCATCAGGGACTCCCTCGCAACTAATGAAAAACTGTTTTTT.